This T cell receptor (beta chain) was identified during a study of CD8+CD57+ T cells in acquired aplastic anemia. TCR beta VDJ and CDR3 profiles were obtained from a genomic DNA template. TCRdb redid the calling of the reads with MiXCR, one entry per CDR3 protein. The sample gives over 150,000 distinct CDR3 sequences, about half of which show up once; 10% to 15% is in the top ten. Broader study findings: The same twenty-nine CD8+ CDR3 sequences occurred in patients and in controls.

V was clipped by 1 base and J by 13 bases, with 19 bases between them. Germline V CDR1 and CDR2: SGHTA, FQGNSA. The CDR3 has 14 residues. There are many counts of this clonotype. Antigen specificity is unknown. For sequencing, patients were chosen who had shown expansion of CD8+CD57+ cells by flow cytometry. The enrolled patients all had severe acquired aplastic anemia. Blood samples were obtained from patients who had received no prior therapy. The V and J genes are TRBV7-2 and TRBJ1-2, with D possibly TRBD1 on 6 matching bases. This TCR was recovered from a human donor with aplastic anemia. Source material: sorted CD4+, CD8+, or CD8+CD57+ T cells (not recorded which) from PBMCs. For the CDR3, the DNA is TGTGCCAGCAGCTTAGACACAGGGAGATATTCCTCCACCTTC. This codes for CASSLDTGRYSSTF.